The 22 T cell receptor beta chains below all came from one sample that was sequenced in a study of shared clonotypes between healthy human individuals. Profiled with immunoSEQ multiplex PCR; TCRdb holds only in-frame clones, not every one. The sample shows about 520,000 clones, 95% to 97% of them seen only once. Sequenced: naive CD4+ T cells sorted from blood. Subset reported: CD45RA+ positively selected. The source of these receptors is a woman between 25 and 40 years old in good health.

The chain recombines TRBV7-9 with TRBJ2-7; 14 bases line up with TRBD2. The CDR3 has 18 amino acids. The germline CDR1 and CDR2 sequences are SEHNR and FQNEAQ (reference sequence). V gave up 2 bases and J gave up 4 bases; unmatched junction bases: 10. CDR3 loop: CASSLSLGTSGSSYEQYF. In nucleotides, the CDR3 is TGTGCCAGCAGCTTAAGCTTGGGGACTAGCGGGAGTTCGTACGAGCAGTACTTC.

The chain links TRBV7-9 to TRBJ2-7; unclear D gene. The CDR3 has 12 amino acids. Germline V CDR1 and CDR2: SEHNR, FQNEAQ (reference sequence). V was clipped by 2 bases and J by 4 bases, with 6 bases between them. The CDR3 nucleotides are TGTGCCAGCAGCTTAAAGGATTACGAGCAGTACTTC. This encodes CASSLKDYEQYF.

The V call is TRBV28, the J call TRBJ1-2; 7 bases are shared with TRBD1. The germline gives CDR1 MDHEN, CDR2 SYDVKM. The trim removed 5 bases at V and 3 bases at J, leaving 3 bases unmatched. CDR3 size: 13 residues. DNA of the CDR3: TGTGCCAGCAGTCGCGGGACAGACTATGGCTACACCTTC. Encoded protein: CASSRGTDYGYTF.

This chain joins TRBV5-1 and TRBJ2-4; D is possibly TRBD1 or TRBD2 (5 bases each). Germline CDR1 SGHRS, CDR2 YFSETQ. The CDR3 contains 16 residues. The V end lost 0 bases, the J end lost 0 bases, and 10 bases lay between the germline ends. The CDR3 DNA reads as TGCGCCAGCAGCTTGGGGGACGGCCAAGCCAAAAACATTCAGTACTTC. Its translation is CASSLGDGQAKNIQYF.

The chain's CDR3 is CASSQDRTRLAGVMSGELFF. The CDR3 coding sequence is TGCGCCAGCAGCCAAGATAGAACACGACTAGCGGGAGTAATGTCCGGGGAGCTGTTTTTT. This rearrangement joins TRBV4-1 to TRBJ2-2; 12 nucleotides line up with TRBD2. This CDR3 region has 20 residues. From germline, CDR1 is MGHRA and CDR2 YSYEKL. V gave up 0 bases and J gave up 6 bases; unmatched junction bases: 14.

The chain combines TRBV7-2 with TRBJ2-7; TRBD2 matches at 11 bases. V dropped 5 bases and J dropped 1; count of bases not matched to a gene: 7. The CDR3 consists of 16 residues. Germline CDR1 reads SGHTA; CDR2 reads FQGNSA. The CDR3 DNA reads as TGTGCCAGCAGCCAAACACTAGCGGGAGTGTCCTACGAGCAGTACTTC. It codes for CASSQTLAGVSYEQYF.

DNA for the CDR3: TGTGCCAGCTCACCTAGCGGGGGAAGCTCCTACGAGCAGTACTTC. Encoded protein: CASSPSGGSSYEQYF. This rearrangement joins TRBV18 to TRBJ2-7, with 9 nucleotides matching TRBD2. J lost 0 bases, V lost 3 bases, and 3 bases had no gene match. CDR1 and CDR2 from the germline V gene are KGHSH and LQKENI. This CDR3 has 15 residues.

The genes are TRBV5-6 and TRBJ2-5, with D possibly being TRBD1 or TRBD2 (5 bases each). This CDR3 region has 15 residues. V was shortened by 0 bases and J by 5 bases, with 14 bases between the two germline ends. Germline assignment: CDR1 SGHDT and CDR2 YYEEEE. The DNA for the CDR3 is TGTGCCAGCAGCTTGGTCACGAGCTGGGGGGAGACCCAGTACTTC. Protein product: CASSLVTSWGETQYF.

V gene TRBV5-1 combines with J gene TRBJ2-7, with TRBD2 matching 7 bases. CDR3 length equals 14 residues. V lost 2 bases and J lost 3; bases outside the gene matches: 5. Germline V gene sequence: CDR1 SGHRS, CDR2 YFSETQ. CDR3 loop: CASSFTSEVYEQYF. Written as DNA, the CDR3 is TGCGCCAGCAGCTTTACTAGCGAAGTCTACGAGCAGTACTTC.

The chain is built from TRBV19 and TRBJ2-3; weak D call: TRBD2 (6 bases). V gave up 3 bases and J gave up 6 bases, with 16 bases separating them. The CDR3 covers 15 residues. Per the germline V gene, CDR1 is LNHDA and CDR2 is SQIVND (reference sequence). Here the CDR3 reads CASSISEEGWDTQYF. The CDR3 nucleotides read TGTGCCAGTAGTATTAGTGAGGAGGGTTGGGATACGCAGTATTTT.

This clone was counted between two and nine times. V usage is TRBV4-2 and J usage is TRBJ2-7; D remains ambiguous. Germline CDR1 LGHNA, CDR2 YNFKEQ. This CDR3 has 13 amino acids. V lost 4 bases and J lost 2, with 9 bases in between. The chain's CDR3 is CASSPSAAYEQYF. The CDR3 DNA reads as TGTGCCAGCAGCCCCTCGGCTGCCTACGAGCAGTACTTC.

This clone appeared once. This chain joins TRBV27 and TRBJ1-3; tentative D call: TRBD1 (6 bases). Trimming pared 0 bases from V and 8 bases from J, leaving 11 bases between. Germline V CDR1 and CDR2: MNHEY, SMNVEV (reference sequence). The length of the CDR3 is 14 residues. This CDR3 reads CASSLSGAGDTIYF. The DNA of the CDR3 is TGTGCCAGCAGTTTATCAGGGGCAGGGGACACCATATATTTT.

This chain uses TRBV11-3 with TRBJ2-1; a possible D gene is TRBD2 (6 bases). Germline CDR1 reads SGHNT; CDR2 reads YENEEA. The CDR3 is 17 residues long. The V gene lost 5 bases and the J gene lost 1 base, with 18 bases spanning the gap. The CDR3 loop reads CASSQGGAGKSYNEQFF. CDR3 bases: TGTGCCAGCAGCCAAGGCGGGGCGGGAAAGTCCTACAATGAGCAGTTCTTC.

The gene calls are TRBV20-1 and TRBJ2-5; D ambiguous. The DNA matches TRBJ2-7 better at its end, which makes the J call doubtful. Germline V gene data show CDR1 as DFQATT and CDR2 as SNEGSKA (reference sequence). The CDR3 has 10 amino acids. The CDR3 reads CSATLYEQYF. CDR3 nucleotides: TGCAGTGCCACCCTATACGAGCAGTACTTC.

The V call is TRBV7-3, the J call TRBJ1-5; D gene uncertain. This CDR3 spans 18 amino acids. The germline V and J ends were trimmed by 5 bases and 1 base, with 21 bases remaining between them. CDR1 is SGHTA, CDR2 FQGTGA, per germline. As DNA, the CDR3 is TGTGCCAGCAGCCCGCACGCGCCGGTGCAGCCCAGCAATCAGCCCCAGCATTTT. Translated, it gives CASSPHAPVQPSNQPQHF.

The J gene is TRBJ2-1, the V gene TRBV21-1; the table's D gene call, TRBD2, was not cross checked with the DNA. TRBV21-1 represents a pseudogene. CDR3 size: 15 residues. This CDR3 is CASSKEGREEFPQFF. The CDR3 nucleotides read TGTGCCAGCAGCAAAGAAGGGCGGGAGGAGTTCCCACAGTTCTTC.

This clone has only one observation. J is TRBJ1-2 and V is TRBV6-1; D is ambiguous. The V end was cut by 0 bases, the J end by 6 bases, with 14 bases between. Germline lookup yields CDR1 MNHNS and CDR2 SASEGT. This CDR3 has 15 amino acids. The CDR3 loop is CASSEAQLLQDGYTF. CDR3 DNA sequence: TGTGCCAGCAGTGAAGCCCAGCTACTCCAGGATGGCTACACCTTC.

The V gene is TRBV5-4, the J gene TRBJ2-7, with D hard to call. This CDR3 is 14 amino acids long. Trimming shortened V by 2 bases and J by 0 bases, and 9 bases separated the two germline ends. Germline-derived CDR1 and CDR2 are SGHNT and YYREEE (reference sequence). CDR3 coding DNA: TGTGCCAGCAGCTTAGATGAGAGCTCCTACGAGCAGTACTTC. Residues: CASSLDESSYEQYF.

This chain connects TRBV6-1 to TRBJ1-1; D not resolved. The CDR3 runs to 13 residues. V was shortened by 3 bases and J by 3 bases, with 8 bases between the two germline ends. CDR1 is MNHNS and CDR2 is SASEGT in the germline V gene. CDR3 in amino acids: CASSEVLYTEAFF. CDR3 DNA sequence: TGTGCCAGCAGTGAGGTCCTTTACACTGAAGCTTTCTTT.

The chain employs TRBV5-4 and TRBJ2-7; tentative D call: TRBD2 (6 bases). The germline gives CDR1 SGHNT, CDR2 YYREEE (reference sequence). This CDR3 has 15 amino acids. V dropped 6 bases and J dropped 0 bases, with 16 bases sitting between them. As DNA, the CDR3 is TGTGCCAGCACCTTTGGGACTCCTGGCTCCTACGAGCAGTACTTC. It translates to CASTFGTPGSYEQYF.

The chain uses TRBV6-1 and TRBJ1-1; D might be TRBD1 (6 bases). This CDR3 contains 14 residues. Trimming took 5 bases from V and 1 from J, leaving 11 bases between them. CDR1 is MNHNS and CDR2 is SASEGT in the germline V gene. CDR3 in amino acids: CASSLGHWNTEAFF. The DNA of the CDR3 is TGTGCCAGCAGTTTGGGACACTGGAACACTGAAGCTTTCTTT.

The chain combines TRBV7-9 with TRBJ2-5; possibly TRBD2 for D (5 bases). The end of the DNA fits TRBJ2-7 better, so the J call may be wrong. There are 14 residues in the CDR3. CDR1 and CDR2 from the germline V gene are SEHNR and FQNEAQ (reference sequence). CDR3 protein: CASSAHFRAGEQYF. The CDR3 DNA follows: TGTGCCAGCAGCGCACACTTCCGGGCGGGCGAGCAGTACTTC.